This TCR beta chain was captured by sequencing in a study of beta chain features in type 1 diabetes. Broader study findings: Among patients with Type 1 diabetes, TCRB CDR3s were moderately but significantly shorter in every one of the four CD4+ subsets.

CDR3 length: 15 amino acids. Germline lookup yields CDR1 SQVTM and CDR2 ANQGSEA. Between the trimmed V and J ends, which lost 4 bases and 8 bases, there was a span of 20 bases. Expressed TCRB transcripts were sequenced after all isolated RNA was converted to cDNA. Generated by immunoSEQ multiplex PCR, the TCRdb table keeps only in-frame clones and is missing some. The table lists under 130,000 clones, approximately 30% of them singletons. As to this clone: Its cognate antigen is unknown.

The clonotype originates from a young woman with type 1 diabetes. The chain carries TRBV29-1 and TRBJ1-4; D is uncertain. The sequenced material came from central memory CD4+ T cells from blood. The CDR3 region has the DNA TGCAGCGTTGTGTTTGGGTCGGGGTCCGGGGAAAAACTGTTTTTT. Encoded protein: CSVVFGSGSGEKLFF.